The TCR beta chain under discussion was sequenced for a study of OX40 agonist ivuxolimab in advanced cancers. The CDR3 spans 15 residues. The germline gives CDR1 SGHRS, CDR2 YFSETQ. V lost 3 bases, J lost 4 bases, and 9 bases stayed unmatched. About this clone: Its antigen remains unidentified.

The study's findings and limits: At doses 0.1 to 3.0 mg/kg, CD4+ and CD8+ clones expanded.

Measured with immunoSEQ multiplex PCR; TCRdb has only the in-frame clones, and not every one. The sample has about 20,000 clones, 65% to 85% seen once. Blood samples were obtained at baseline, cycle 4 day 1, and cycle 7 day 1. This specimen consisted of CD4+ or CD8+ T cells sorted from blood, obtained in a trial of the OX40 agonist ivuxolimab. This sequence was found in an adult with an advanced solid tumor such as melanoma, head and neck, liver or kidney cancer. The chain couples TRBV5-1 to TRBJ2-7; 8 nucleotides align to TRBD2. The CDR3 protein is CASSWTSGSQYEQYF. The CDR3 region has the DNA TGCGCCAGCAGCTGGACGAGCGGGAGTCAGTACGAGCAGTACTTC.